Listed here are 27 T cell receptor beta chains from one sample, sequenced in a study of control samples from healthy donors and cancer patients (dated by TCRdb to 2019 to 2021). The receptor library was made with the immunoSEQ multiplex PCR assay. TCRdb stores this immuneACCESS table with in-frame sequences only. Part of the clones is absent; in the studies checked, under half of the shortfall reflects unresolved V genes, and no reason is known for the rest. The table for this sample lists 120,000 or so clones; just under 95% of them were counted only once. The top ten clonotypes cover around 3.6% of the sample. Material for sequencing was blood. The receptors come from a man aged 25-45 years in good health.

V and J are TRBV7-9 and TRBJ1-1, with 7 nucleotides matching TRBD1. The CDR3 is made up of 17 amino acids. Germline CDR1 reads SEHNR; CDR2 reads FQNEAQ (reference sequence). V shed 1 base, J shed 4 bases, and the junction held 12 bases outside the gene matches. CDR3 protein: CASSLGKGAGGATEAFF. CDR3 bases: TGTGCCAGCAGCTTAGGGAAGGGAGCAGGGGGGGCCACTGAAGCTTTCTTT.

CDR3 residues: CASSQDLNRADEQYF. The CDR3 region has the DNA TGTGCCAGCAGCCAAGATTTAAACAGGGCAGACGAGCAGTACTTC. This chain joins TRBV14 and TRBJ2-7; D may be TRBD1 (6 bases). Germline V gene lookup returns CDR1 SGHDN and CDR2 FVKESK. V was pared by 0 bases and J by 5 bases, with 14 bases between. The CDR3 spans 15 residues.

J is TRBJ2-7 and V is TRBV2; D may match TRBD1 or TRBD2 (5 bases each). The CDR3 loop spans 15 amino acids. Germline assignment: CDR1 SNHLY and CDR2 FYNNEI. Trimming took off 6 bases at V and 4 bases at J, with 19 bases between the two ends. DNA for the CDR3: TGTGCCAGCAGGACAACCGGGACGTTTCTTTACGAGCAGTACTTC. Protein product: CASRTTGTFLYEQYF.

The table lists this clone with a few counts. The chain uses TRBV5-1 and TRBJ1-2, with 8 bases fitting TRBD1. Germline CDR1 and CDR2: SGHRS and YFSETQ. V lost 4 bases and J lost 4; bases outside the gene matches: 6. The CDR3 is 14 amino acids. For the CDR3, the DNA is TGCGCCAGCAGCCGGACAGGGCCCTCCTATGGCTACACCTTC. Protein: CASSRTGPSYGYTF.

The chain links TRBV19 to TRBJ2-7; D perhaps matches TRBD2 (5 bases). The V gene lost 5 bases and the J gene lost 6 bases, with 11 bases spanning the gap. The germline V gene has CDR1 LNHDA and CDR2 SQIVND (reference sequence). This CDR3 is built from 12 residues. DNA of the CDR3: TGTGCCAGTAGTGTTCGGGGTTTCGAGCAGTACTTC. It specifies CASSVRGFEQYF.

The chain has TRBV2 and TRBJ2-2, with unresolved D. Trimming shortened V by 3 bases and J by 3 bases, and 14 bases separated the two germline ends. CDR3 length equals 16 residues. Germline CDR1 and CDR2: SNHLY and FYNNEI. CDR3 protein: CASSDTSEVDTGELFF. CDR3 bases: TGTGCCAGCAGTGACACCTCAGAGGTGGACACCGGGGAGCTGTTTTTT.

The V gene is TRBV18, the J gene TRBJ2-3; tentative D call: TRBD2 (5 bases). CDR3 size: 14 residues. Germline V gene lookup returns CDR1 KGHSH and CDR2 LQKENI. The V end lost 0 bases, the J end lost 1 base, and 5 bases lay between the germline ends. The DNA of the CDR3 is TGTGCCAGCTCACCACCGGAGGGCACAGATACGCAGTATTTT. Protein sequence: CASSPPEGTDTQYF.

CDR3 region: CASSQGQGNGNQPQHF. In DNA form, the CDR3 reads TGCGCCAGCAGCCAGGGACAGGGGAACGGCAATCAGCCCCAGCATTTT. This chain connects TRBV4-3 to TRBJ1-5; the match to TRBD1 covers 10 bases. Losses at the gene ends were 3 bases for V and 2 bases for J; bases not matched to a gene: 4. CDR3 length equals 16 residues. Germline loops: CDR1 LGHNA, CDR2 YSLEER.

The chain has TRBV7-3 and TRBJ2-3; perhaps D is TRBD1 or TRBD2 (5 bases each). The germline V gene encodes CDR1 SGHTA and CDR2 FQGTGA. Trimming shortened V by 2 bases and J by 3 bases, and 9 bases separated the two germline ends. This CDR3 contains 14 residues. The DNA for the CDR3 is TGTGCCAGCAGCTTAGATGGGGGAACAGATACGCAGTATTTT. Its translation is CASSLDGGTDTQYF.

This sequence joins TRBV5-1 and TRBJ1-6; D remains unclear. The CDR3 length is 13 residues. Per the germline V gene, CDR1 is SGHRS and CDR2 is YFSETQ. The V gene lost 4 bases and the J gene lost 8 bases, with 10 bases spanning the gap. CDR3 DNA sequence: TGCGCCAGCAGCGTAACGCGTGATTCACCCCTCCACTTT. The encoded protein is CASSVTRDSPLHF.

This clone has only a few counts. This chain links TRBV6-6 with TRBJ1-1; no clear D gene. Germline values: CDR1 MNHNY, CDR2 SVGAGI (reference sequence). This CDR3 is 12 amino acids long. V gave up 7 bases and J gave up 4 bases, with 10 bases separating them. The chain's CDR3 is CASTQLGTEAFF. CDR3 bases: TGTGCCAGCACTCAGTTGGGCACTGAAGCTTTCTTT.

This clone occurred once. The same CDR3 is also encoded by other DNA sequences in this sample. The chain's CDR3 is CASSGTGGNTEAFF. The CDR3, as DNA: TGTGCCAGCAGTGGGACAGGGGGGAACACTGAAGCTTTCTTT. The rearrangement uses TRBV2 and TRBJ1-1; 10 bases map to TRBD1. V trimming: 4 bases; J trimming: 1 base; junction bases outside the gene matches: 0. The CDR3 is 14 residues long. Per germline, CDR1 SNHLY and CDR2 FYNNEI.

This CDR3 is CSVPQIRTGLNTEAFF. The DNA for the CDR3 is TGCAGCGTTCCTCAAATTAGGACAGGACTGAACACTGAAGCTTTCTTT. The genes are TRBV29-1 and TRBJ1-1, with 7 bases aligning to TRBD1. V dropped 5 bases and J dropped 0; count of bases not matched to a gene: 12. This CDR3 has 16 amino acids. Germline CDR1 and CDR2: SQVTM and ANQGSEA. Full variable domain (rest looked up from reference TRBV29-1 and TRBJ1-1): SAVISQKPSRDICQRGTSLTIQCQVDSQVTMMFWYRQQPGQSLTLIATANQGSEATYESGFVIDKFPISRPNLTFSTLTVSNMSPEDSSIYLCSVPQIRTGLNTEAFFGQGTRLTVV.

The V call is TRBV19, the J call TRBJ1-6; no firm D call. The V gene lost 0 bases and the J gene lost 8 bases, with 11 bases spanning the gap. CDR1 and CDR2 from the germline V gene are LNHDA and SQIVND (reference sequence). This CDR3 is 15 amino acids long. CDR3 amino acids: CASSIDLNGHSPLHF. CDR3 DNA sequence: TGTGCCAGTAGTATAGATCTCAACGGCCATTCACCCCTCCACTTT.

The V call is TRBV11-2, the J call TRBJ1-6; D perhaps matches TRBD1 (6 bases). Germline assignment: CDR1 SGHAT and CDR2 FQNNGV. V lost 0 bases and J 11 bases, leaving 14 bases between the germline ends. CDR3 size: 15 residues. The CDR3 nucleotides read TGTGCCAGCAGCTTAGAAGATACAGGGAGGACACCCCTCCACTTT. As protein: CASSLEDTGRTPLHF.

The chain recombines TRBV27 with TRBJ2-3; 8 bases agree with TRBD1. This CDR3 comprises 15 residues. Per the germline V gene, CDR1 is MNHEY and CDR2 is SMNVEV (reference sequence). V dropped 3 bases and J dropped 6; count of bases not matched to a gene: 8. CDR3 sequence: CASSFRDRFRDTQYF. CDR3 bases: TGTGCCAGCAGTTTCCGGGACAGGTTCAGGGATACGCAGTATTTT.

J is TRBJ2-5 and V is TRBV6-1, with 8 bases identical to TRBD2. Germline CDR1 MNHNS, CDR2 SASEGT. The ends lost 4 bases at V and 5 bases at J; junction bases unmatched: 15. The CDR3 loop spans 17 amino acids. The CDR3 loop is CASSASLKAGGRETQYF. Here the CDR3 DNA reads TGTGCCAGCAGTGCTTCCCTCAAGGCGGGGGGAAGGGAGACCCAGTACTTC.

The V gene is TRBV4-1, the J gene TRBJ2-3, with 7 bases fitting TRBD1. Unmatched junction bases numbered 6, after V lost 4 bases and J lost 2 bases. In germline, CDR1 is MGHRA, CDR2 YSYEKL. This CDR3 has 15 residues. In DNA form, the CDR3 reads TGCGCCAGCAGCCTGGGACAGCCTTACACAGATACGCAGTATTTT. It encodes CASSLGQPYTDTQYF.

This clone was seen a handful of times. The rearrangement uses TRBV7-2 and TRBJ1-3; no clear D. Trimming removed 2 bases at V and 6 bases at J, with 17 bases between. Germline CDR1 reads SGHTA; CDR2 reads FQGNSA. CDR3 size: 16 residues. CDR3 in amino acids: CASSLTAGGLKNTIYF. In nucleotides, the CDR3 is TGTGCCAGCAGCTTAACGGCAGGCGGGCTTAAAAACACCATATATTTT.

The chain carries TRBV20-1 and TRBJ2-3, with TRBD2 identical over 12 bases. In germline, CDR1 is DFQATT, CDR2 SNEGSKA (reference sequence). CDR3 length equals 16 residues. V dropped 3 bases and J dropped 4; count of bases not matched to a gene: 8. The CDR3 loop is CSASDLAGGYADTQYF. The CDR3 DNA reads TGCAGTGCTAGTGACCTAGCGGGGGGGTACGCAGATACGCAGTATTTT.

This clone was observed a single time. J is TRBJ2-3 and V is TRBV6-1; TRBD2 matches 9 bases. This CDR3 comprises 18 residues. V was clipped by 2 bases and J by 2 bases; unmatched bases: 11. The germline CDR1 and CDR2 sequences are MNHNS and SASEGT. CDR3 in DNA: TGTGCCAGCAGTGAATCGATCCTAGCGGGGCGTGACACAGATACGCAGTATTTT. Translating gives CASSESILAGRDTDTQYF.

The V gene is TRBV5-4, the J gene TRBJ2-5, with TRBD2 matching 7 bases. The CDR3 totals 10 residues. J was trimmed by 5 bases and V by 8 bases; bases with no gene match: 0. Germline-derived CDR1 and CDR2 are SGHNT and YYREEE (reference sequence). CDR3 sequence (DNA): TGTGCCAGACTAGCGGAGACCCAGTACTTC. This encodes CARLAETQYF. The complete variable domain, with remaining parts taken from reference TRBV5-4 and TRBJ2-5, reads ETGVTQSPTHLIKTRGQQVTLRCSSQSGHNTVSWYQQALGQGPQFIFQYYREEENGRGNFPPRFSGLQFPNYSSELNVNALELDDSALYLCARLAETQYFGPGTRLLVL.

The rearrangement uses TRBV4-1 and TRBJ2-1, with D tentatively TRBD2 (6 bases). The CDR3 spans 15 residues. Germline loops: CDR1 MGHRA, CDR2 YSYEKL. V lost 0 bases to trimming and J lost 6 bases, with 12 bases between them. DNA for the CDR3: TGCGCCAGCAGCCAAGAGGGCCGGGACTTCAATGAGCAGTTCTTC. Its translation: CASSQEGRDFNEQFF.

The CDR3 spells CASSLTATEAFF. The CDR3 nucleotides are TGTGCCAGCAGCTTAACGGCCACTGAAGCTTTCTTT. V usage is TRBV11-1 and J usage is TRBJ1-1; no definite D call. This CDR3 is 12 amino acids long. V lost 2 bases and J 4 bases, leaving 5 bases between the germline ends. Germline CDR1 reads SGHAT; CDR2 reads FQDESV (reference sequence).

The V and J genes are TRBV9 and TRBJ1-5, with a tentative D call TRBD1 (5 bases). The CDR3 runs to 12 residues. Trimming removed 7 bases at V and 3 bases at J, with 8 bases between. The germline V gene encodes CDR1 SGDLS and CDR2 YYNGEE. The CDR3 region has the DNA TGTGCCAGCGGGGACTTCAATCAGCCCCAGCATTTT. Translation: CASGDFNQPQHF.

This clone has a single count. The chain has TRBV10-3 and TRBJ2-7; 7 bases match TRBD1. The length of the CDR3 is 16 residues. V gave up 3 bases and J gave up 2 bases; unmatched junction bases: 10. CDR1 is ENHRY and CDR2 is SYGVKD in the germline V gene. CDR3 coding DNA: TGTGCCATCAGTGAACCGACAGGGCGACGACCCTACGAGCAGTACTTC. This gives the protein CAISEPTGRRPYEQYF.

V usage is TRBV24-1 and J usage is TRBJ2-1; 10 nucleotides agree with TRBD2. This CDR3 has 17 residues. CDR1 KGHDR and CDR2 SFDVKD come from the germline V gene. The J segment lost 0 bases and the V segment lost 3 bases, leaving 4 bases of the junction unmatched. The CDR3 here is CATSDPSGGSSYNEQFF. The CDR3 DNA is TGTGCCACCAGTGATCCTAGCGGGGGAAGCTCCTACAATGAGCAGTTCTTC.